Below, 20 T cell receptor beta chains from the same sample are listed, as sequenced in a study of CD8 T cells in ankylosing spondylitis. TCRdb re-derived calls from the 5' RACE reads in MiXCR, one entry per CDR3 protein. The sample yields under 300,000 distinct CDR3 sequences, 15% to 20% seen once. The sample comprised blood, either unsorted or a sorted T cell fraction (not recorded which). These receptors were collected from a male donor with ankylosing spondylitis or in good health (not recorded which).

The chain uses TRBV11-2 and TRBJ2-3; the D is unclear. This CDR3 contains 17 residues. V dropped 1 base and J dropped 0 bases, with 14 bases sitting between them. CDR1 SGHAT and CDR2 FQNNGV come from the germline V gene. The CDR3, as DNA: TGTGCCAGCAGCTTAGTGTTTTCGGCGGCGAGCACAGATACGCAGTATTTT. It is translated as CASSLVFSAASTDTQYF.

This clonotype was seen more than once but under ten times. DNA of the CDR3: TGTGCCAGCAGCACGGTGGAGACCCAGTACTTC. This sequence encodes CASSTVETQYF. The V call is TRBV13, the J call TRBJ2-5; D unclear. V lost 5 bases to trimming and J lost 5 bases, with 6 bases between them. Germline assignment: CDR1 PRHDT and CDR2 FYEKMQ (reference sequence). The CDR3 covers 11 residues.

In its sample, this clonotype was seen a few times. The chain joins TRBV7-9 to TRBJ2-5, with TRBD1 identical over 9 bases. The CDR3 loop spans 14 amino acids. CDR1 is SEHNR, CDR2 FQNEAQ, per germline (reference sequence). Germline trimming cut 5 bases from V and 3 bases from J; bases unmatched to any gene: 4. For the CDR3, the DNA is TGTGCCAGCAGCCTCTGGACAGGGGAAGAGACCCAGTACTTC. Translated, it gives CASSLWTGEETQYF.

V is TRBV7-3 and J is TRBJ2-1, with 15 positions matching TRBD2. Germline loops: CDR1 SGHTA, CDR2 FQGTGA. This CDR3 is built from 19 residues. V trimming: 6 bases; J trimming: 2 bases; junction bases outside the gene matches: 11. As DNA, the CDR3 is TGTGCCAGCAGTCCACCGGGACTAGCGGGAGGACTACCCTACAATGAGCAGTTCTTC. This sequence encodes CASSPPGLAGGLPYNEQFF.

V usage is TRBV2 and J usage is TRBJ2-1; 9 nucleotides agree with TRBD2. V lost 7 bases, J lost 2 bases, and 6 bases stayed unmatched. This CDR3 is 15 amino acids long. Germline CDR1 is SNHLY and CDR2 is FYNNEI. The CDR3 DNA reads TGTGCCAGCATGGCGGGAGGGCCTCCCTACAATGAGCAGTTCTTC. It specifies CASMAGGPPYNEQFF.

The V and J genes are TRBV30 and TRBJ2-1, with 8 bases fitting TRBD1. Germline-derived CDR1 and CDR2 are GTSNPN and SVGIG (reference sequence). J lost 15 bases, V lost 0 bases, and 4 bases had no gene match. This CDR3 is built from 11 residues. Here the CDR3 reads CAWSVTGDPFF. CDR3 nucleotide sequence: TGTGCCTGGAGTGTGACAGGGGATCCGTTCTTC.

V is TRBV4-3 and J is TRBJ2-1, with D possibly TRBD2 on 6 matching bases. The ends were cut back, 0 bases at V and 2 bases at J, with 14 bases in the middle. The CDR3 is made up of 17 amino acids. The germline gives CDR1 LGHNA, CDR2 YSLEER. The CDR3 coding sequence is TGCGCCAGCAGCCAAGATTTCGGGGACTTTCCCTACAATGAGCAGTTCTTC. Residues: CASSQDFGDFPYNEQFF.

This clonotype was detected a few times. This rearrangement joins TRBV4-2 to TRBJ2-7, with 10 bases fitting TRBD2. In germline, CDR1 is LGHNA, CDR2 YNFKEQ. The CDR3 covers 15 residues. After removal of 1 base from V and 6 bases from J, the junction contained 6 bases not matched to a gene. CDR3: CASSQAGLAGAEQYF. The CDR3 DNA is TGTGCCAGCAGCCAAGCGGGCCTAGCGGGAGCCGAGCAGTACTTC.

Ten or more counts support this clonotype. The chain recombines TRBV7-9 with TRBJ1-4; D is uncertain. The CDR3 has 13 amino acids. Between the trimmed V and J ends, which lost 1 base and 12 bases, there was a span of 12 bases. Germline CDR1 and CDR2: SEHNR and FQNEAQ (reference sequence). The DNA for the CDR3 is TGTGCCAGCAGCTTAGGCGGAATTATGGAACTGTTTTTT. Encoded protein: CASSLGGIMELFF.

This clonotype occurred a few times. The chain links TRBV27 to TRBJ2-1; no clear D. Germline values: CDR1 MNHEY, CDR2 SMNVEV (reference sequence). The CDR3 contains 18 residues. Trimming cost V 5 bases and J 3 bases, with 23 bases left between them. CDR3 sequence reads: CASSAQADSTWDYNEQFF. The CDR3 DNA sequence: TGTGCCAGCAGTGCCCAGGCCGATAGCACTTGGGACTACAATGAGCAGTTCTTC.

There are many counts of this clonotype. The chain employs TRBV10-3 and TRBJ2-7; 11 nucleotides align to TRBD2. Germline-derived CDR1 and CDR2 are ENHRY and SYGVKD. The CDR3 consists of 14 residues. V trimming: 6 bases; J trimming: 3 bases; junction bases outside the gene matches: 4. CDR3 loop: CAISGGTSGYEQYF. The CDR3 DNA is TGTGCCATCAGCGGAGGGACTAGCGGCTACGAGCAGTACTTC.

This clonotype was detected ten times or more. The genes are TRBV29-1 and TRBJ1-1, with a tentative D call TRBD1 (5 bases). Germline V gene lookup returns CDR1 SQVTM and CDR2 ANQGSEA. The CDR3 contains 13 residues. V lost 4 bases and J lost 5, with 14 bases in between. CDR3 protein: CSVVGGTGTEAFF. In DNA form, the CDR3 reads TGCAGCGTTGTGGGGGGAACCGGGACTGAAGCTTTCTTT.

This clonotype appeared a few times. The chain links TRBV5-1 to TRBJ2-3; a weak D match, TRBD2 (6 bases). The V gene lost 6 bases and the J gene lost 0 bases, with 17 bases spanning the gap. CDR1 and CDR2 (germline): SGHRS, YFSETQ. This CDR3 spans 16 amino acids. CDR3 in DNA: TGCGCCAGCACCCTGGGGGTAGCGGTGAGCACAGATACGCAGTATTTT. This encodes CASTLGVAVSTDTQYF. The variable domain in full, with the rest retrieved from reference TRBV5-1 and TRBJ2-3, is KAGVTQTPRYLIKTRGQQVTLSCSPISGHRSVSWYQQTPGQGLQFLFEYFSETQRNKGNFPGRFSGRQFSNSRSEMNVSTLELGDSALYLCASTLGVAVSTDTQYFGPGTRLTVL.

This clonotype came up a few times. The V gene is TRBV6-2 or TRBV6-3, the J gene TRBJ1-5; D ambiguous. V was clipped by 2 bases and J by 0 bases, with 5 bases between them. The CDR3 has 14 residues. Germline assignment: CDR1 MNHEY and CDR2 SVGEGT. This CDR3 reads CASSYGYSNQPQHF. CDR3 nucleotides: TGTGCCAGCAGTTACGGTTATAGCAATCAGCCCCAGCATTTT.

This chain uses TRBV27 with TRBJ2-1; TRBD1 is a possible D gene (5 bases). V was trimmed by 5 bases and J by 7 bases, leaving 21 bases between them. CDR1 is MNHEY and CDR2 is SMNVEV in the germline V gene (reference sequence). CDR3 length equals 16 residues. CDR3 sequence reads: CASSPQGQGGGNEQFF. CDR3 nucleotide sequence: TGTGCCAGCAGTCCGCAGGGCCAGGGTGGTGGGAATGAGCAGTTCTTC.

This sequence joins TRBV13 and TRBJ1-1; D gene unclear. This CDR3 region has 16 residues. Trimming cost V 2 bases and J 1 base, with 14 bases left between them. Germline-derived CDR1 and CDR2 are PRHDT and FYEKMQ (reference sequence). The CDR3 sequence: CASSLLLPSGNTEAFF. The CDR3 bases are TGTGCCAGCAGCTTACTCCTTCCTTCAGGGAACACTGAAGCTTTCTTT.

This clonotype has a handful of counts. The rearrangement links TRBV12-3 or TRBV12-4 to TRBJ2-7; no reliable D call. With 4 bases removed from V and 2 bases from J, the gap between germline ends came to 15 bases. The CDR3 is made up of 15 amino acids. The CDR3 loop is CASSYSRRNAYEQYF. The CDR3 DNA follows: TGTGCCAGCAGTTACTCGAGACGGAACGCCTACGAGCAGTACTTC.

This clonotype showed up just a few times. The CDR3 region is CASSEQGVQPQHF. Here the CDR3 DNA reads TGTGCCAGCAGCGAACAGGGGGTTCAGCCCCAGCATTTT. V gene TRBV7-9 combines with J gene TRBJ1-5, with 8 nucleotides matching TRBD1. CDR3 size: 13 residues. The V gene's germline CDR1 is SEHNR and CDR2 FQNEAQ (reference sequence). J was trimmed by 6 bases and V by 5 bases; bases with no gene match: 3.

This clonotype was detected only a few times. The chain couples TRBV4-3 to TRBJ2-2; D may match TRBD1 or TRBD2 (5 bases each). Trimming removed 0 bases from V and 6 bases from J, with 14 bases in between. The V gene's germline CDR1 is LGHNA and CDR2 YSLEER. CDR3 length equals 16 residues. CDR3 protein: CASSQDGGTMAGELFF. The CDR3 coding sequence is TGCGCCAGCAGCCAAGATGGGGGAACCATGGCCGGGGAGCTGTTTTTT.

This clonotype turned up a few times. The chain is built from TRBV4-2 and TRBJ1-1; D unclear. Germline CDR1 is LGHNA and CDR2 is YNFKEQ. This CDR3 has 16 residues. The ends were cut back, 0 bases at V and 1 base at J, with 12 bases in the middle. CDR3 loop: CASSQDRIGRNTEAFF. As DNA, the CDR3 is TGTGCCAGCAGCCAAGACCGGATCGGACGGAACACTGAAGCTTTCTTT.